Shown below are 32 T cell receptor beta chains from a single sample sequenced in a study of T cells in Graves' hyperthyroidism and ophthalmopathy. Researchers took RNA transcripts and amplified the TCR beta CDR3 regions from them. The HTBI set primed first-round TCR CDR3 RT-PCR. TCRdb re-analysed the multiplex PCR reads in MiXCR, keeping a single row per CDR3 protein. The top ten clones hold around 44% of a sample with about 110,000 distinct CDR3 sequences, 16% of them seen once. Sequencing input: blood. The receptor set was obtained from a woman between 50 and 59 years old with Graves' hyperthyroidism.

This rearrangement joins TRBV5-4 to TRBJ2-1, with 8 bases that match TRBD2. With V trimmed by 2 bases and J by 7 bases, 14 bases remained unmatched. The CDR3 runs to 17 residues. Germline values: CDR1 SGHNT, CDR2 YYREEE (reference sequence). The CDR3 protein is CASSLGGGTSGGNEQFF. The CDR3 bases are TGTGCCAGCAGCTTAGGCGGCGGGACTAGTGGGGGGAATGAGCAGTTCTTC.

This clonotype was counted ten times or more. This chain connects TRBV5-1 to TRBJ2-7; 9 bases fit TRBD1. Germline V gene lookup returns CDR1 SGHRS and CDR2 YFSETQ. The trim removed 0 bases at V and 7 bases at J, leaving 8 bases unmatched. This CDR3 spans 15 amino acids. The CDR3 sequence is CASSLGDRVTSEQYF. In DNA, the CDR3 is TGCGCCAGCAGCTTGGGGGACAGGGTGACATCGGAGCAGTACTTC. Drawing the rest from reference TRBV5-1 and TRBJ2-7, the complete variable domain is KAGVTQTPRYLIKTRGQQVTLSCSPISGHRSVSWYQQTPGQGLQFLFEYFSETQRNKGNFPGRFSGRQFSNSRSEMNVSTLELGDSALYLCASSLGDRVTSEQYFGPGTRLTVT.

This clonotype was observed at least ten times. This chain connects TRBV2 to TRBJ1-6; no clear D. The CDR3 is 13 residues long. Trimming stripped 8 bases from V and 7 bases from J, with 12 bases between. Germline loops: CDR1 SNHLY, CDR2 FYNNEI. CDR3 bases: TGTGCCAGCGGAGATTCGATAAATTCACCCCTCCACTTT. As protein: CASGDSINSPLHF.

The chain combines TRBV2 with TRBJ2-1, with 13 nucleotides matching TRBD2. V lost 6 bases to trimming and J lost 10 bases; unmatched junction nucleotides: 9. The CDR3 is made up of 15 amino acids. Germline assignment: CDR1 SNHLY and CDR2 FYNNEI. In DNA form, the CDR3 reads TGTGCCAGCAGACGCGGGACTAGCGGGATTTACGAGCAGTTCTTC. Amino acids: CASRRGTSGIYEQFF.

This clonotype was picked up many times. The V call is TRBV7-2, the J call TRBJ2-3, with D perhaps matching TRBD1 (6 bases). CDR1 is SGHTA, CDR2 FQGNSA, per germline. V was shortened by 6 bases and J by 2 bases, with 12 bases between the two germline ends. The CDR3 consists of 14 residues. DNA for the CDR3: TGTGCCAGCAGAGCGAGGACAGCCACAGATACGCAGTATTTT. It is translated as CASRARTATDTQYF.

This clonotype showed up many times. The chain combines TRBV5-1 with TRBJ1-6; D not certain. Trimming left V 0 bases short and J 7 bases short, with 5 bases between. Germline V CDR1 and CDR2: SGHRS, YFSETQ. The CDR3 runs 13 residues. The DNA of the CDR3 is TGCGCCAGCAGCTTGGCTGTGAATTCACCCCTCCACTTT. Amino acid sequence: CASSLAVNSPLHF. The whole variable domain, remainder taken from reference TRBV5-1 and TRBJ1-6, is KAGVTQTPRYLIKTRGQQVTLSCSPISGHRSVSWYQQTPGQGLQFLFEYFSETQRNKGNFPGRFSGRQFSNSRSEMNVSTLELGDSALYLCASSLAVNSPLHFGNGTRLTVT.

This clonotype was seen at least ten times. This chain uses TRBV28 with TRBJ2-2; possibly TRBD1 or TRBD2 for D (5 bases each). Germline lookup yields CDR1 MDHEN and CDR2 SYDVKM. The ends were cut back, 3 bases at V and 2 bases at J, with 10 bases in the middle. There are 15 residues in the CDR3. CDR3 nucleotide sequence: TGTGCCAGCAGTTTGGGACGACTAAACACCGGGGAGCTGTTTTTT. It yields the protein CASSLGRLNTGELFF.

This clonotype occurred many times. The chain has TRBV3-1 and TRBJ2-1; 10 bases are a match to TRBD2. Losses at the gene ends were 1 base for V and 5 bases for J; bases not matched to a gene: 17. Germline V gene lookup returns CDR1 LGHDT and CDR2 YNNKEL (reference sequence). The CDR3 runs 20 residues. The CDR3 spells CASSQVPQGPSGRANNEQFF. Written as DNA, the CDR3 is TGTGCCAGCAGCCAAGTGCCCCAGGGCCCTAGCGGGAGAGCGAACAATGAGCAGTTCTTC.

This clonotype is classed as medium-sized. The chain joins TRBV29-1 to TRBJ2-5; 10 nucleotides line up with TRBD2. This CDR3 has 13 amino acids. The J segment lost 4 bases and the V segment lost 7 bases, leaving 6 bases of the junction unmatched. Germline V gives CDR1 SQVTM, CDR2 ANQGSEA. CDR3 DNA: TGCAGCGCGGAGAGCGGGAGGGGAGAGACCCAGTACTTC. Its translation is CSAESGRGETQYF.

This clonotype was counted at least ten times. The chain employs TRBV2 and TRBJ2-5; weak D call: TRBD1 (6 bases). Germline V gene sequence: CDR1 SNHLY, CDR2 FYNNEI. V shed 6 bases and J shed 7 bases, with 12 bases lying between them. CDR3 length equals 12 residues. CDR3 amino acids: CASRPSGATQYF. In nucleotides, the CDR3 is TGTGCCAGCAGGCCCTCAGGGGCGACCCAGTACTTC.

At least ten counts were recorded for this clonotype. The genes are TRBV12-3 or TRBV12-4 and TRBJ2-5, with TRBD1 matching over 7 bases. The CDR3 covers 14 residues. V shed 5 bases, J shed 1 base, and the junction held 4 bases outside the gene matches. The CDR3 sequence is CASSRSGGQETQYF. The DNA for the CDR3 is TGTGCCAGCAGTCGCTCAGGGGGCCAAGAGACCCAGTACTTC.

The V call is TRBV20-1, the J call TRBJ2-2; D is unresolved. V was clipped by 5 bases and J by 1 base, with 11 bases between them. Germline CDR1 and CDR2: DFQATT and SNEGSKA (reference sequence). The CDR3 loop spans 14 amino acids. This CDR3 reads CSAPLRMNTGELFF. The CDR3 bases are TGCAGTGCTCCTTTGCGGATGAACACCGGGGAGCTGTTTTTT.

This sequence joins TRBV13 and TRBJ2-1, with TRBD2 matching 12 bases. The CDR3 length is 16 residues. Per germline, CDR1 PRHDT and CDR2 FYEKMQ (reference sequence). V shed 7 bases and J 6 bases; nucleotides not matched to a gene: 10. DNA for the CDR3: TGTGCCAGCAATGGACTAGCGGGAAAGTCCCTCAATGAGCAGTTCTTC. This sequence encodes CASNGLAGKSLNEQFF.

The chain couples TRBV6-1 to TRBJ1-6; D gene ambiguous. CDR1 and CDR2 (germline): MNHNS, SASEGT. CDR3 length equals 12 residues. V lost 4 bases and J 4 bases, leaving 2 bases between the germline ends. The CDR3 sequence: CASSGYNSPLHF. CDR3 sequence (DNA): TGTGCCAGCAGTGGGTATAATTCACCCCTCCACTTT.

This clonotype was seen repeatedly, ten times or more. The chain joins TRBV6-1 to TRBJ2-1; 9 nucleotides line up with TRBD2. This CDR3 has 15 amino acids. In germline, CDR1 is MNHNS, CDR2 SASEGT. J lost 8 bases, V lost 7 bases, and 12 bases had no gene match. CDR3 sequence (DNA): TGTGCCAGCACAGGCGGGAGGGAGGGTAGCGATGAGCAGTTCTTC. Protein product: CASTGGREGSDEQFF.

Many counts were recorded for this clonotype. The gene calls are TRBV5-4 and TRBJ1-2; the match to TRBD1 covers 7 bases. This CDR3 contains 13 residues. Germline CDR1 SGHNT, CDR2 YYREEE (reference sequence). Trimming removed 3 bases from V and 4 bases from J; junction bases left unmatched: 3. The CDR3 loop reads CASSSGTAYGYTF. The CDR3 DNA is TGTGCCAGCAGCTCCGGGACAGCCTATGGCTACACCTTC.

This clonotype was observed a handful of times. The chain has TRBV14 and TRBJ2-6, with D possibly TRBD1 on 6 matching bases. Trimming removed 3 bases at V and 4 bases at J, with 13 bases between. CDR1 is SGHDN, CDR2 FVKESK, per germline. The CDR3 runs to 16 residues. The CDR3 region is CASSHDTGTGANVLTF. CDR3 bases: TGTGCCAGCAGCCATGATACAGGGACGGGGGCCAACGTCCTGACTTTC.

J is TRBJ2-3 and V is TRBV20-1; TRBD2 matches 9 bases. V dropped 6 bases and J dropped 2; count of bases not matched to a gene: 3. The CDR3 is made up of 13 amino acids. Per germline, CDR1 DFQATT and CDR2 SNEGSKA (reference sequence). The CDR3 is CSARTSDTDTQYF. The CDR3 nucleotides are TGCAGTGCGCGGACTAGCGACACAGATACGCAGTATTTT.

This clonotype was seen repeatedly, ten times or more. The chain carries TRBV28 and TRBJ1-4, with D maybe TRBD1 (6 bases). Trimming pared 2 bases from V and 6 bases from J, leaving 16 bases between. Germline V gene sequence: CDR1 MDHEN, CDR2 SYDVKM. The length of the CDR3 is 16 residues. CDR3 sequence: CASSLVQGTGYEKLFF. CDR3 nucleotide sequence: TGTGCCAGCAGTTTAGTCCAGGGTACAGGGTATGAAAAACTGTTTTTT.

The chain uses TRBV30 and TRBJ1-4; D not resolved. Germline V gene sequence: CDR1 GTSNPN, CDR2 SVGIG (reference sequence). Between the trimmed V and J ends, which lost 7 bases and 5 bases, there was a span of 8 bases. The CDR3 is 11 residues long. CDR3 protein: CALDGNEKLFF. In DNA, the CDR3 is TGTGCCTTGGACGGGAATGAAAAACTGTTTTTT. The whole variable domain, remainder taken from reference TRBV30 and TRBJ1-4, is SQTIHQWPATLVQPVGSPLSLECTVEGTSNPNLYWYRQAAGRGLQLLFYSVGIGQISSEVPQNLSASRPQDRQFILSSKKLLLSDSGFYLCALDGNEKLFFGSGTQLSVL.

The chain couples TRBV2 to TRBJ2-5, with 12 bases identical to TRBD2. Germline V gene sequence: CDR1 SNHLY, CDR2 FYNNEI. The V segment lost 5 bases and the J segment 5 bases; nucleotides outside the gene matches: 6. The CDR3 is 15 residues long. CDR3: CASSQTSGSVETQYF. The CDR3 DNA sequence: TGTGCCAGCAGTCAGACTAGCGGGAGTGTGGAGACCCAGTACTTC.

In this sample, this clonotype turned up many times. The chain employs TRBV7-3 and TRBJ2-4, with 7 nucleotides matching TRBD2. V was pared by 8 bases and J by 8 bases, with 15 bases of the junction left unmatched. CDR1 SGHTA and CDR2 FQGTGA come from the germline V gene. The CDR3 loop spans 15 amino acids. In nucleotides, the CDR3 is TGTGCCAGCGCACGGTCCGGGGGAGGGTCGGACATTCAGTACTTC. Encoded protein: CASARSGGGSDIQYF.

There are many counts of this clonotype. The V gene is TRBV19, the J gene TRBJ2-7; D is ambiguous. The germline gives CDR1 LNHDA, CDR2 SQIVND (reference sequence). Trimming took 6 bases from V and 0 from J, leaving 15 bases between them. CDR3 length equals 15 residues. CDR3 loop: CASSPLGASSYEQYF. The CDR3, as DNA: TGTGCCAGTAGCCCCCTGGGCGCGAGCTCCTACGAGCAGTACTTC.

This rearrangement joins TRBV27 to TRBJ2-6; D call uncertain. V shed 1 base and J shed 0 bases, with 7 bases lying between them. The germline V gene has CDR1 MNHEY and CDR2 SMNVEV (reference sequence). The CDR3 has 16 amino acids. The CDR3 spells CASSLFKPSGANVLTF. CDR3 in DNA: TGTGCCAGCAGTTTATTTAAACCCTCTGGGGCCAACGTCCTGACTTTC.

At least ten counts were recorded for this clonotype. CDR3 amino acids: CASSPGQLSYEQYF. The CDR3 DNA follows: TGTGCCAGCAGCCCGGGACAGCTGTCCTACGAGCAGTACTTC. V and J are TRBV11-2 and TRBJ2-7; 7 bases map to TRBD1. This CDR3 spans 14 amino acids. J gave up 1 base and V 5 bases, and 5 bases lay outside the gene matches. The germline V gene has CDR1 SGHAT and CDR2 FQNNGV.

This clonotype was detected many times. The rearrangement joins TRBV5-1 to TRBJ1-1; D remains unclear. CDR1 is SGHRS, CDR2 YFSETQ, per germline. The CDR3 loop spans 14 amino acids. Trimming took off 4 bases at V and 2 bases at J, with 12 bases between the two ends. The CDR3 sequence is CASSPEPINTEAFF. The DNA for the CDR3 is TGCGCCAGCAGCCCAGAACCAATAAACACTGAAGCTTTCTTT.

This clonotype was observed a handful of times. A much larger clone sits a single nucleotide away, making a read error possible. This chain links TRBV24-1 with TRBJ2-2; D might be TRBD2 (5 bases). The CDR3 totals 14 residues. The germline V gene has CDR1 KGHDR and CDR2 SFDVKD. For the CDR3, the DNA is TGTGCCACCGGCCTTGGGGATAACACCGGGGAGCTGCTTTTT. It yields the protein CATGLGDNTGELLF.

This clonotype was found many times. The chain has TRBV20-1 and TRBJ2-1, with 8 bases matching TRBD2. Germline V lookup: CDR1 DFQATT, CDR2 SNEGSKA (reference sequence). With V trimmed by 3 bases and J by 8 bases, 21 bases remained unmatched. The CDR3 is 18 residues long. The CDR3 bases are TGCAGTGCTAGCGATCCGGTGGGGGCGAGCGGGAGAGGCCATGAGCAGTTCTTC. This translates into CSASDPVGASGRGHEQFF.

This clonotype was observed at least ten times. V gene TRBV20-1 combines with J gene TRBJ2-3; D is unresolved. CDR3 length equals 13 residues. The germline gives CDR1 DFQATT, CDR2 SNEGSKA (reference sequence). V lost 4 bases and J lost 2, with 10 bases in between. The CDR3 region is CSATDTYTDTQYF. CDR3 sequence (DNA): TGCAGTGCTACTGACACTTACACAGATACGCAGTATTTT.

This clonotype was seen ten or more times. The J gene is TRBJ2-7, the V gene TRBV5-4; the D gene is possibly TRBD1 (6 bases). Per germline, CDR1 SGHNT and CDR2 YYREEE (reference sequence). The CDR3 extends over 15 amino acids. Trimming took off 0 bases at V and 1 base at J, with 11 bases between the two ends. Written as DNA, the CDR3 is TGTGCCAGCAGCTTGGGCTCAGGGGTATCCTACGAGCAGTACTTC. Translation gives CASSLGSGVSYEQYF.

The chain couples TRBV20-1 to TRBJ2-1; D perhaps matches TRBD1 (6 bases). Trimming stripped 1 base from V and 3 bases from J, with 16 bases between. The CDR3 extends over 16 amino acids. Germline V gene sequence: CDR1 DFQATT, CDR2 SNEGSKA (reference sequence). DNA for the CDR3: TGCAGTGCTAGAGGCCCCCACAGGGTGGACTACAATGAGCAGTTCTTC. Protein: CSARGPHRVDYNEQFF.

This clonotype was seen many times. This chain joins TRBV11-2 and TRBJ2-5; 10 nucleotides line up with TRBD2. The CDR3 runs to 16 residues. J lost 3 bases, V lost 2 bases, and 6 bases had no gene match. CDR1 is SGHAT and CDR2 is FQNNGV in the germline V gene. As DNA, the CDR3 is TGTGCCAGCAGCTTACGGGGAGCGGGAGGGAAAGAGACCCAGTACTTC. As protein: CASSLRGAGGKETQYF.